This TCR beta chain originates from a study of blood T cell repertoires in COVID-19. Study-level background: T cells, B-cell-depleted T cells, or PBMCs provided the cDNA or gDNA that served as material.

This clone occurred a few times. Sequenced by immunoSEQ multiplex PCR; TCRdb stores in-frame clones only, minus some. The sample shows around 200,000 clones, approximately 90% of them seen only once. The germline V gene encodes CDR1 SGHAT and CDR2 FQNNGV. The length of the CDR3 is 13 residues. Trimming removed 5 bases from V and 5 bases from J, with 11 bases in between. Adults between roughly 18 and 89 years of age took part from 20 to 25 US areas. Recovery meant two consecutive negative NP/OP PCR tests, professional clearance, or resolved symptoms. The receptor was isolated from a woman aged 25 to 45 who had recovered from COVID-19. The J gene is TRBJ2-3, the V gene TRBV11-2; D gene uncertain. The specimen was PBMCs or T cells enriched from blood (not recorded which). The CDR3: CASSGEMLDTQYF. CDR3 in DNA: TGTGCCAGCAGCGGAGAGATGCTAGATACGCAGTATTTT.